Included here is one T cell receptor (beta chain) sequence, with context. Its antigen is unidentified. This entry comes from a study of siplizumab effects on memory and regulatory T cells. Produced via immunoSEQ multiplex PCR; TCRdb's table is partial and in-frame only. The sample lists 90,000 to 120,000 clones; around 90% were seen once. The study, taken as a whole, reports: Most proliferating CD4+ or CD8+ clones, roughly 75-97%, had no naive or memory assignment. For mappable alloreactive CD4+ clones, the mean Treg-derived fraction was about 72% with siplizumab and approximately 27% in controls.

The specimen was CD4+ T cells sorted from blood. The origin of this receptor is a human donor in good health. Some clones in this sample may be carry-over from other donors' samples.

The CDR3 bases are TGTGCCAGCAGCCCCACTGCGAACACCGGGGAGCTGTTTTTT. This translates into CASSPTANTGELFF. The chain recombines TRBV11-3 with TRBJ2-2; D is unresolved. Germline CDR1 and CDR2: SGHNT and YENEEA. The CDR3 extends over 14 amino acids. Trimming removed 5 bases from V and 0 bases from J, with 7 bases in between.